This T cell receptor (beta chain) was sequenced in a study of T cells after posttransplantation cyclophosphamide. Findings and caveats of the study: Donor CD8+ memory clones often dominated recipient blood repertoires at later times.

Peripheral blood was collected from the related graft donor on the marrow donation day. Produced via immunoSEQ multiplex PCR; TCRdb's table is partial and in-frame only. The repertoire has 40,000 or so clones, none seen only once; the ten largest take roughly 5.9%. Comments on this clone: Its antigen remains unknown.

J gave up 0 bases and V 3 bases, and 7 bases lay outside the gene matches. Germline CDR1 KGHDR, CDR2 SFDVKD. The CDR3 length is 17 residues. The sequence derives from a man aged 25 to 40 in good health and a related stem cell transplant donor. Material: PBMCs. The chain links TRBV24-1 to TRBJ1-5, with TRBD1 identical over 7 bases. This CDR3 reads CATSDPRGGDSNQPQHF. Here the CDR3 DNA reads TGTGCCACCAGTGATCCCCGAGGGGGCGATAGCAATCAGCCCCAGCATTTT.